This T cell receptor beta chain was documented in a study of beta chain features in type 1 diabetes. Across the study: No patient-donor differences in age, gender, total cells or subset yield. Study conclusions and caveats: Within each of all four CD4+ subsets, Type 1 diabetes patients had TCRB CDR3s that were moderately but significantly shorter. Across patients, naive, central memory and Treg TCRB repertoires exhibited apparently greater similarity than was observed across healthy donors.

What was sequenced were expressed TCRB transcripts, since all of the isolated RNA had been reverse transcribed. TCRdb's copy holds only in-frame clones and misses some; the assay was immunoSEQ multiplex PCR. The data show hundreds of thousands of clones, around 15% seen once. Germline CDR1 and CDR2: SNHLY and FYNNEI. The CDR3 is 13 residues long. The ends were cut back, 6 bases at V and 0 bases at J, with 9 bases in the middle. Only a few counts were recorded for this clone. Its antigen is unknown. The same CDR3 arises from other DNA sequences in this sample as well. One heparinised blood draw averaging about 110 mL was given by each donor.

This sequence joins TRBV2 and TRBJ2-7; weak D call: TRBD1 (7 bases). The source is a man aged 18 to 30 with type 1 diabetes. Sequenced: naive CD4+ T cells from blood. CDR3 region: CASRRDSSYEQYF. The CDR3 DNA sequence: TGTGCCAGCAGGCGGGACAGCTCCTACGAGCAGTACTTC.